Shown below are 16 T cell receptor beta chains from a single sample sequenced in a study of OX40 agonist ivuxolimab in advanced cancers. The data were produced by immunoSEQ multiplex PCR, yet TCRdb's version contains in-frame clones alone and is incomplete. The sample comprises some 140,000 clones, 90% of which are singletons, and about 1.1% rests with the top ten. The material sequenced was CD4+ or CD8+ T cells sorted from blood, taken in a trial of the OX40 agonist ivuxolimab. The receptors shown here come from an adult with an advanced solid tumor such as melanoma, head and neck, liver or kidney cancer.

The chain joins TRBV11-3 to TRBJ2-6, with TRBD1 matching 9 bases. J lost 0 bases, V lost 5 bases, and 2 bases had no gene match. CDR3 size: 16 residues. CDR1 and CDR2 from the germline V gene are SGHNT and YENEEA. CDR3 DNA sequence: TGTGCCAGCAGCGGGACAGGGTCCTCTGGGGCCAACGTCCTGACTTTC. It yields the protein CASSGTGSSGANVLTF.

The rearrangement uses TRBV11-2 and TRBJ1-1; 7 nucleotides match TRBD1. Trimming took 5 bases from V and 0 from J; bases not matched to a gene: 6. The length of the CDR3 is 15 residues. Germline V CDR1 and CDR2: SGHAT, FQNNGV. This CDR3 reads CASSPPGQLNTEAFF. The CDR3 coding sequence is TGTGCCAGCAGCCCCCCGGGACAGTTGAACACTGAAGCTTTCTTT.

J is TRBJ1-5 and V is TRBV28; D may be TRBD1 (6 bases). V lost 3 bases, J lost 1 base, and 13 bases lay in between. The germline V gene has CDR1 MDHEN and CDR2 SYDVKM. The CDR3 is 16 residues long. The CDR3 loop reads CASSFSGGASNQPQHF. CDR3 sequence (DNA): TGTGCCAGCAGTTTTTCCGGGGGCGCGAGCAATCAGCCCCAGCATTTT.

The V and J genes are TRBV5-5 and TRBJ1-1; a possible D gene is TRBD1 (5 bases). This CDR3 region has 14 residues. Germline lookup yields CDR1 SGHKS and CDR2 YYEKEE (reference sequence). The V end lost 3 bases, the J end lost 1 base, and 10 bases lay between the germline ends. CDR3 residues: CASSSTEQNTEAFF. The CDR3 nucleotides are TGTGCCAGCAGCTCGACAGAACAGAACACTGAAGCTTTCTTT.

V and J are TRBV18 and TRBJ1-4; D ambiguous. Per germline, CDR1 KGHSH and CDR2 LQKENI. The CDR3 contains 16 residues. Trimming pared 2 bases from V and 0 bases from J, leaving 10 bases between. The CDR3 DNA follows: TGTGCCAGCTCACCAACTCCGGCAGCAACTAATGAAAAACTGTTTTTT. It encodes CASSPTPAATNEKLFF.

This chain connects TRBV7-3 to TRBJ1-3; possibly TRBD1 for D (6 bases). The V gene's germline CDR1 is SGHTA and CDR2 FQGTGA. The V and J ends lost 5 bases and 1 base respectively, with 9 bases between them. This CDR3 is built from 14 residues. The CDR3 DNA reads TGTGCCAGCAGCGGCAGGGGTTCTGGAAACACCATATATTTT. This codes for CASSGRGSGNTIYF.

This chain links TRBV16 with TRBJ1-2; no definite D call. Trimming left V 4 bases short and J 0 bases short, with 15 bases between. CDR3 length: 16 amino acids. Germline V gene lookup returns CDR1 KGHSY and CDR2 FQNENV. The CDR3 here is CASSPPGSRTNYGYTF. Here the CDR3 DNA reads TGTGCCAGCAGCCCCCCGGGTAGCAGAACTAACTATGGCTACACCTTC.

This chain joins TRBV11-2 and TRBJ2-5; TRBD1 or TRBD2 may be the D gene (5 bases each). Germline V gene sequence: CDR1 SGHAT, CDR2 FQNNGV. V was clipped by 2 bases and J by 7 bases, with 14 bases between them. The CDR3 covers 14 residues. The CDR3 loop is CASSLMLGEGTQYF. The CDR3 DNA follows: TGTGCCAGCAGCTTAATGTTGGGGGAAGGGACCCAGTACTTC. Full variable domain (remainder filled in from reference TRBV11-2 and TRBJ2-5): EAGVAQSPRYKIIEKRQSVAFWCNPISGHATLYWYQQILGQGPKLLIQFQNNGVVDDSQLPKDRFSAERLKGVDSTLKIQPAKLEDSAVYLCASSLMLGEGTQYFGPGTRLLVL.

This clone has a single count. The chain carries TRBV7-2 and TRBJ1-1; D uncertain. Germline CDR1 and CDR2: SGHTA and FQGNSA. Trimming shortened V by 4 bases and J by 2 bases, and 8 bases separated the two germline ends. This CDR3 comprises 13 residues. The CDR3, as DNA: TGTGCCAGCAGCTCCCACCGCAACACTGAAGCTTTCTTT. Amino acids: CASSSHRNTEAFF.

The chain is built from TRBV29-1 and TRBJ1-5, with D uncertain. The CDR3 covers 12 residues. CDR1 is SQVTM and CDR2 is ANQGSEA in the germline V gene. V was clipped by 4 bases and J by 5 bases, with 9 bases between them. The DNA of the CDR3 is TGCAGCGTTGGGAGGGAGGATCAGCCCCAGCATTTT. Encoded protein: CSVGREDQPQHF.

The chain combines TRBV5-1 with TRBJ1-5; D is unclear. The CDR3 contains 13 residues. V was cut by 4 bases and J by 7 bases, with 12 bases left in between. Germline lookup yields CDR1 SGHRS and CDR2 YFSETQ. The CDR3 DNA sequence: TGCGCCAGCAGCCCGGGGATAGGACAGCCCCAGCATTTT. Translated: CASSPGIGQPQHF.

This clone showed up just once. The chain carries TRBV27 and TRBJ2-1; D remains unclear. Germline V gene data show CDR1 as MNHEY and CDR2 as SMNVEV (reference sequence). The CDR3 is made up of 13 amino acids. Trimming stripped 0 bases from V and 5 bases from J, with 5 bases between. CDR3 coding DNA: TGTGCCAGCAGTTTATCGAGTAACAATGAGCAGTTCTTC. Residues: CASSLSSNNEQFF.

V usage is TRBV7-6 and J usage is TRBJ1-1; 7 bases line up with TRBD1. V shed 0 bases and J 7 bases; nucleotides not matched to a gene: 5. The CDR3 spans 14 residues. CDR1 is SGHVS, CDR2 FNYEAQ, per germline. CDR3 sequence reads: CASSLATGLGEAFF. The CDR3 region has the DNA TGTGCCAGCAGCTTAGCGACAGGGTTGGGTGAAGCTTTCTTT.

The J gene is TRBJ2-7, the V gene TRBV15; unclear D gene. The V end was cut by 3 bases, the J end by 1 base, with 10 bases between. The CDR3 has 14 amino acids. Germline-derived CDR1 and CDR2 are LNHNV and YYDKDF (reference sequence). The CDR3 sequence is CATSSPQRSYEQYF. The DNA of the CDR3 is TGTGCCACCAGCAGCCCCCAGAGGTCCTACGAGCAGTACTTC.

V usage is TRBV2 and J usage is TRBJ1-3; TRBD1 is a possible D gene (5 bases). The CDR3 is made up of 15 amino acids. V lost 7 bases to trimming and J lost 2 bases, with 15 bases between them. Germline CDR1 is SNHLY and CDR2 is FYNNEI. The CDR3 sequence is CASTDRGPTGNTIYF. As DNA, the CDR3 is TGTGCCAGCACCGACCGGGGACCGACTGGAAACACCATATATTTT.

The CDR3 DNA sequence: TGTGCCTGGAGTCCCTCTTTAGCGACTAGCGGGTTCAGAAATGAGCAGTTCTTC. Its translation: CAWSPSLATSGFRNEQFF. The V gene is TRBV30, the J gene TRBJ2-1; 10 bases are a match to TRBD2. Germline-derived CDR1 and CDR2 are GTSNPN and SVGIG (reference sequence). The V gene end was trimmed by 2 bases and the J gene end by 7 bases; junction bases not matched to a gene: 17. The CDR3 loop spans 18 amino acids.